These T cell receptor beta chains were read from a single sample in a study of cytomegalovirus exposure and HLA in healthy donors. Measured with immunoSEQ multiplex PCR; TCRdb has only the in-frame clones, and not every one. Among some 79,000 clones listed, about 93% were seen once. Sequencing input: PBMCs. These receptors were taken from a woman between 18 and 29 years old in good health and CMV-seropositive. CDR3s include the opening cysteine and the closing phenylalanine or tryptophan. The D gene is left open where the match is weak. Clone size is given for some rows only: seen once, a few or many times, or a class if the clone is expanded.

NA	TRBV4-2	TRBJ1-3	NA	TGTGCCAGCAGCCAGACGGACAGCTCTGGAAACACCATATATTTT	CASSQTDSSGNTIYF
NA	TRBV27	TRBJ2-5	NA	TGTGCCAGCAGTCCCTACCCAGGGGCTTCGGGAGAGACCCAGTACTTC	CASSPYPGASGETQYF
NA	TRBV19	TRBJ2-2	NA	TGTGCCAGTAGTATAATCTTCGGGACATTGAACACCGGGGAGCTGTTTTTT	CASSIIFGTLNTGELFF
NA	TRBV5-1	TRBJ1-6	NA	TGCGCCAGCAGCCTCGAACAGCCCTTATCACCCCTCCACTTT	CASSLEQPLSPLHF
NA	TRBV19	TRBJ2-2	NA	TGTGCCAGTAGAGGTGGGCACCTGAACACCGGGGAGCTGTTTTTT	CASRGGHLNTGELFF
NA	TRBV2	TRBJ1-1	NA	TGTGCCAGCAGCGAGAATTTTATGAACACTGAAGCTTTCTTT	CASSENFMNTEAFF
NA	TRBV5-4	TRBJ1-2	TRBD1	TGTGCCAGCAGCTTGGCCCTTACAGGGGAGGCAGGCGGCTACACCTTC	CASSLALTGEAGGYTF
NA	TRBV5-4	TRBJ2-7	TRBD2	TGTGCCAGCAGCGAAGGGACTAGCGGAAGCTACGAGCAGTACTTC	CASSEGTSGSYEQYF
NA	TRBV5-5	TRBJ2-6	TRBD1	TGTGCCAGCAGCCCGGGGACAGGGGCTTTCTCTGGGGCCAACGTCCTGACTTTC	CASSPGTGAFSGANVLTF
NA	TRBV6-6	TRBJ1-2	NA	TGTGCCAGCAGGTCCATAGGGAGCTATGGCTACACCTTC	CASRSIGSYGYTF
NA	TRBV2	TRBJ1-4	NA	TGTGCCAGCAGTTTTCAGGGAGGGGAAAAACTGTTTTTT	CASSFQGGEKLFF
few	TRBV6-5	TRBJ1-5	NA	TGTGCCAGCAGTAGGGGCTATAGCAATCAGCCCCAGCATTTT	CASSRGYSNQPQHF
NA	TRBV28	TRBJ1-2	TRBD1	TGTGCCAGCAGTTTAGGGACAGGCCCCGCCTATGGCTACACCTTC	CASSLGTGPAYGYTF
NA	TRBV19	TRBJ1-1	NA	TGTGCCAGTAGTGGGCACCTGAACACTGAAGCTTTCTTT	CASSGHLNTEAFF
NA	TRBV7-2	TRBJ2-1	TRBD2	TGTGCCAGCAGTCTAGCGGGGGGGCTTTTCAGTGAGCAGTTCTTC	CASSLAGGLFSEQFF
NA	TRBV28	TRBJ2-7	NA	TGTGCCAGCAGCCGAGGACATCTCGGCGAGCAGTACTTC	CASSRGHLGEQYF
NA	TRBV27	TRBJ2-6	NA	TGTGCCAGCAGTTTCCTAAGCTCTGGGGCCAACGTCCTGACTTTC	CASSFLSSGANVLTF
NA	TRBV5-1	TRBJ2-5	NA	TGCGCCAGCAGCATGAACAGGGGTCGGGGGCAAGAGACCCAGTACTTC	CASSMNRGRGQETQYF
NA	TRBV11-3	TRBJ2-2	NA	TGTGCCAGCAGCCCCCGCGGGACAGCGAACACCGGGGAGCTGTTTTTT	CASSPRGTANTGELFF
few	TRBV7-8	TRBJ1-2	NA	TGTGCCAGCAGCTTACAAACAGGGAACTCAGGTGGCTACACCTTC	CASSLQTGNSGGYTF
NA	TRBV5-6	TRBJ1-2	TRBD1	TGTGCCAGCAGCTTGGAAAGGGGGCGGACTGGCTACACCTTC	CASSLERGRTGYTF
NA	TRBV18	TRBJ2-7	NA	TGTGCCAGCTCACCGGGACAACTTCTCTACGAGCAGTACTTC	CASSPGQLLYEQYF
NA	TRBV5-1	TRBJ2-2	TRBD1	TGCGCCAGCAGGTTTGGACAGGGTACGACCGGGGAGCTGTTTTTT	CASRFGQGTTGELFF
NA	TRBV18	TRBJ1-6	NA	TGTGCCAGCTCACCGAAGGTTGCGGGGGTGGGCACCCTCCACTTT	CASSPKVAGVGTLHF
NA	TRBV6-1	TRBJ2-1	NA	TGTGCCAGCCAGGGGAACTCCTACAATGAGCAGTTCTTC	CASQGNSYNEQFF
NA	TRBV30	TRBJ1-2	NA	TGTGCCTGGAGTGTACGGGGGACCTATGGCTACACCTTC	CAWSVRGTYGYTF
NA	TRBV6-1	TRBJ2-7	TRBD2	TGTGCCAGTACGTCAGGGACTAGCGGCAGGTACGAGCAGTACTTC	CASTSGTSGRYEQYF
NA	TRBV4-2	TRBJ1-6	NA	TGTGCCAGCAGCCAAACGAGGGCGGGAGAGGGGAATAATTCACCCCTCCACTTT	CASSQTRAGEGNNSPLHF
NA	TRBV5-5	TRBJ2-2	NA	TGTGCCAGCAGCTTGGAAAGCGTGGGGGAGCTGTTTTTT	CASSLESVGELFF
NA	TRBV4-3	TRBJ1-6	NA	TGCGCCAGCAGCCAAGAACCCAACGGACAGAGAAATTCACCCCTCCACTTT	CASSQEPNGQRNSPLHF
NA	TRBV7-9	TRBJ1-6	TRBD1	TGTGCCAGCAGTCAAAACCCGCCGGGACAGTATCTCCATAATTCACCCCTCCACTTT	CASSQNPPGQYLHNSPLHF
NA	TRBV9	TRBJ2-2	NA	TGTGCCAGCAGCGTAGGTCTAACGGGGGAGCTGTTTTTT	CASSVGLTGELFF
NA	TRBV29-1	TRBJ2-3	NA	TGCAGCGCTACCCTCCTTAGCGGACCAAGCACAGATACGCAGTATTTT	CSATLLSGPSTDTQYF
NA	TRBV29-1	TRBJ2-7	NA	TGCAGCGTTCTCAGCGGGGACACCTACGAGCAGTACTTC	CSVLSGDTYEQYF
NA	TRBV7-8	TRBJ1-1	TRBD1	TGTGCCAGCAGCAAAAGGACAGGGACTGAAGCTTTCTTT	CASSKRTGTEAFF
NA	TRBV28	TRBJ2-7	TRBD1	TGTGCCAGCAGTCCATGGGGACAGGGGAACTACGAGCAGTACTTC	CASSPWGQGNYEQYF
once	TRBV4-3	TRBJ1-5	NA	TGCGCCAGCAGCCAAGATGCGGGGAGGGTGCAGCCCCAGCATTTT	CASSQDAGRVQPQHF
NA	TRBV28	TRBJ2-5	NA	TGTGCCAGCAACGCGGGGGAGACCCAGTACTTC	CASNAGETQYF
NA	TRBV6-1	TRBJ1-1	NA	TGTGCCAGCAGTGAAGGAGTGGGCCTGAACACTGAAGCTTTCTTT	CASSEGVGLNTEAFF
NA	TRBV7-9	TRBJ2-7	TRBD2	TGTGCCAGCAGCCCCCACGGGGGGTCATACGAGCAGTACTTC	CASSPHGGSYEQYF
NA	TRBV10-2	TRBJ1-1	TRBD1	TGCGCCAGCAAGGTGGGCAGGGGGGTGACGAACACTGAAGCTTTCTTT	CASKVGRGVTNTEAFF
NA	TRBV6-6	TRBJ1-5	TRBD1	TGTGCCAGCAGCCGGGACAGGGTCATAAATCAGCCCCAGCATTTT	CASSRDRVINQPQHF
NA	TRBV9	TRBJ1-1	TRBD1	TGTGCCAGCAGCCCCCGCGGGGACAGGGCGACTGAAGCTTTCTTT	CASSPRGDRATEAFF
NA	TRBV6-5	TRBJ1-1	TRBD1	TGTGCCAGCGGGCGGGATTGGGACAGGGGTTCTGAAGCTTTCTTT	CASGRDWDRGSEAFF
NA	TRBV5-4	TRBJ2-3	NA	TGTGCCAGCAGCGTTTTGTCGGGTACAGATACGCAGTATTTT	CASSVLSGTDTQYF
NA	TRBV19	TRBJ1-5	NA	TGTGCCAGTAGTATAAGTGGAGGGGAATATCAGCCCCAGCATTTT	CASSISGGEYQPQHF
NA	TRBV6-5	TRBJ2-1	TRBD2	TGTGCCAGCAGTTCGGGACTAGCGTTCGGCAATGAGCAGTTCTTC	CASSSGLAFGNEQFF
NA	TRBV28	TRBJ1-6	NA	TGTGCCAGCAGGGGAGGAAACAATAATTCACCCCTCCACTTT	CASRGGNNNSPLHF
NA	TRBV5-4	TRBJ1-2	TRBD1	TGTGCCAGCAGCCCCGGGACAGGGGACTATGGCTACACCTTC	CASSPGTGDYGYTF
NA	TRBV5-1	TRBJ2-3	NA	TGCGCCAGCAGCGGAACTAGCAATAAGTATTTT	CASSGTSNKYF
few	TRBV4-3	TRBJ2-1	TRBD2	TGCGCCAGCAGCCAAATACCCGGACTAGCGGGTTACAATGAGCAGTTCTTC	CASSQIPGLAGYNEQFF
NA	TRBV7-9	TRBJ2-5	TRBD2	TGTGCCAGCAGCTCGTCGACTAGCGTTATAGGAGAGACCCAGTACTTC	CASSSSTSVIGETQYF
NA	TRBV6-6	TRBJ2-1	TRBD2	TGTGCCAGCAGTTACTCTAGCGGGGCCTACAATGAGCAGTTCTTC	CASSYSSGAYNEQFF
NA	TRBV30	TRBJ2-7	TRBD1	TGTGCCTGGAGTGACGGGACAGGGGGCCCCTACGAGCAGTACTTC	CAWSDGTGGPYEQYF
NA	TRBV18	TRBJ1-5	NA	TGTGCCAGCTCACCAGTTCCCGCGCTTAATCAGCCCCAGCATTTT	CASSPVPALNQPQHF